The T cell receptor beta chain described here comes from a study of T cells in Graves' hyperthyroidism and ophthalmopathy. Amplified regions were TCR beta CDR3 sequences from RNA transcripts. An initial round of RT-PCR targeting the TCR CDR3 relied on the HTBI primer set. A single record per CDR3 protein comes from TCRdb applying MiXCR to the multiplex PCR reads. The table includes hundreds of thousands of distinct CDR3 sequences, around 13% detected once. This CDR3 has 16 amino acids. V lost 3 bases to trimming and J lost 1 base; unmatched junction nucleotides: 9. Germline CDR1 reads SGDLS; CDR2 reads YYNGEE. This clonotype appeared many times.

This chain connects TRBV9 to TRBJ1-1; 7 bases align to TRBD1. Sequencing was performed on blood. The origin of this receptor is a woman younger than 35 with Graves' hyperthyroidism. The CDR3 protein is CASSGRQGVGNTEAFF. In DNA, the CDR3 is TGTGCCAGCAGCGGAAGACAGGGCGTAGGGAACACTGAAGCTTTCTTT.